This note documents a single T cell receptor beta chain sequence. It has no known antigen specificity. No base quality information exists; no much larger clone differs at one position. These data come from a study of T cell changes during pregnancy in multiple sclerosis (dated by TCRdb to between 2018 and 2021). With regard to the full study: Changes in the T cell repertoire over the course of pregnancy were examined in this study in women with multiple sclerosis.

Preparation of the library involved the immunoSEQ multiplex PCR assay. TCRdb stores this immuneACCESS table with in-frame sequences only. Part of the clones is absent; in the studies checked, under half of the shortfall reflects unresolved V genes, and no reason is known for the rest. Counted in this sample were roughly 62,000 clones; roughly nine tenths of them appeared once. Together, the top ten hold 2% to 3% of the sample. The germline V gene (reference sequence) gives CDR1 as WNHNN and CDR2 as SYGVQD. The CDR3 measures 11 amino acids from cysteine to phenylalanine. Only the CDR3 portion is preserved as DNA: 33 bases, with reading frame beginning at the first base. Germline trimming amounts to 8 bases on V and 8 bases on J, with 3 as the count of junction bases outside the gene matches.

This chain joins TRBV10-1 to TRBJ1-1; the junction holds 9 bases that match TRBD1. This receptor was obtained from a female donor with multiple sclerosis, enrolled in a pregnancy study. The specimen was peripheral blood, collected in the first trimester of pregnancy. The DNA sequence reads TGCGCCAGCGGACAGGGGCGCGAAGCTTTCTTT. Its protein is CASGQGREAFF.